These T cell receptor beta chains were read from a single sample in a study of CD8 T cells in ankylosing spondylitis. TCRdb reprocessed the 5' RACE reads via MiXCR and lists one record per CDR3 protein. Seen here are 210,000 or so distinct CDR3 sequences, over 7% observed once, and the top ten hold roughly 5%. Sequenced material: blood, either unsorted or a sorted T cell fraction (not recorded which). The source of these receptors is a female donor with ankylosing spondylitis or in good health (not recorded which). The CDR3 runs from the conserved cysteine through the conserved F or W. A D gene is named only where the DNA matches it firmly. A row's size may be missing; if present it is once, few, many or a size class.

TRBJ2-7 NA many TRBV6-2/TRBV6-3 TGTGCCAGCAGCTTAGGGGGGCCCAACGAGCAGTACTTC CASSLGGPNEQYF
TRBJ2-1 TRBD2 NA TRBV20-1 TGCAGCGCCTCGGGTCCGGCTAGCGGATTGTACAATGAGCAGTTCTTC CSASGPASGLYNEQFF
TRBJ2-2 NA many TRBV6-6 TGTGCCAGCACAGAGTACACCGGGGAGCTGTTTTTT CASTEYTGELFF
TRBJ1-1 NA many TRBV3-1 TGTGCCAGCAGCCACTTGGCCACTCAAAGTGAAGCTTTCTTT CASSHLATQSEAFF
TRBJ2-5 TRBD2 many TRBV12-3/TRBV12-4 TGTGCCAGCAGTTTGGAAGCGGGAGTGGGGGAGACCCAGTACTTC CASSLEAGVGETQYF
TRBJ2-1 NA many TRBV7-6 TGTGCCAGCAGCTTAGCGGAGGAAATCGGGTGGGGTGAGCAGTTCTTC CASSLAEEIGWGEQFF
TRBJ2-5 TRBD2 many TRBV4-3 TGCGCCAGCAGCCAAGAAATCGAGGAGGCGGGAGGGCCGGAGACCCAGTACTTC CASSQEIEEAGGPETQYF
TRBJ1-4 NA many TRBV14 TGTGCCAGCAGCGGCACGGCAATGAAAAAACTGTTTTTT CASSGTAMKKLFF
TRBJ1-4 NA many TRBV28 TGTGCCAGCAGTTTTTCGTTCACAGCATACAACGCAACTAATGAAAAACTGTTTTTT CASSFSFTAYNATNEKLFF
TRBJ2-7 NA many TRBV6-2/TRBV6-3 TGTGCCAGCAGTTCCCCGACAGGCTCCTACGAGCAGTACTTC CASSSPTGSYEQYF
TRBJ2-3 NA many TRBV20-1 TGCAGTGCTAGTCCCTACTCCACAGATACGCAGTATTTT CSASPYSTDTQYF
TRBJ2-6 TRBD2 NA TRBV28 TGTGCCAGCAGTTTATTGCCGGGACTAGCGGATGGTGGGGCCAACGTCCTGACTTTC CASSLLPGLADGGANVLTF
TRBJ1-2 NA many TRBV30 TGTGCCTGGAGTGTTAGCTATGGCTACACCTTC CAWSVSYGYTF
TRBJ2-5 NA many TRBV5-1 TGCGCCAGCAGCTTCGGGGAGCCAGAGACCCAGTACTTC CASSFGEPETQYF
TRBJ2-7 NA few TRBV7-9 TGTGCCAGCAGCCCAAGGGGGGCCCCCTACGAGCAGTACTTC CASSPRGAPYEQYF
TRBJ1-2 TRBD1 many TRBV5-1 TGCGCCAGCCACAGGGGAACCCAGGGCGGCTACACCTTC CASHRGTQGGYTF
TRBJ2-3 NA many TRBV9 TGTGCCAGCAGCGGGCCCGGCGGGGGCCTCACAGATACGCAGTATTTT CASSGPGGGLTDTQYF
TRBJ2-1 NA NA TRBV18 TGTGCCAGCTCGCCAGTAGGGATACGGGGCAATGAGCAGTTCTTC CASSPVGIRGNEQFF
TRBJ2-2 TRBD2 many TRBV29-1 TGCAGCGTTTCAACTAGCGGGATCGCCGGGGAGCTGTTTTTT CSVSTSGIAGELFF
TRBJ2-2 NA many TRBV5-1 TGCGCCAGCAGCTTGGTGGGGAGTAGTGGCACCGGGGAGCTGTTTTTT CASSLVGSSGTGELFF
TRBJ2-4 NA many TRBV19 TGTGCCAGTAGTATAGGGGGAGACATTCAGTACTTC CASSIGGDIQYF
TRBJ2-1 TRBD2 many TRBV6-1 TGTGCCAGCACCCTGGGTCCTGCGGGAGCCCACAATGAGCAGTTCTTC CASTLGPAGAHNEQFF
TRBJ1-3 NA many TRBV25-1 TGTGCCAGCAGTGACAGGGTGGTTGGAAACACCATATATTTT CASSDRVVGNTIYF
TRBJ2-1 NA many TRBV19 TGTGCCAGTAGTATCAGGCCCTCGGGATACAATGAGCAGTTCTTC CASSIRPSGYNEQFF
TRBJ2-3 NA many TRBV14 TGTGCCAGCAGCCAAGAAGGACCTATTCCAGATACGCAGTATTTT CASSQEGPIPDTQYF
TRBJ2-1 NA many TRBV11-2 TGTGCCAGCAGCCCCGGCAGGCTCGGTGAGCAGTTCTTC CASSPGRLGEQFF
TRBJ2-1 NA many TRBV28 TGTGCCAGCAGTTTAGGAGGGACCAATGAGCAGTTCTTC CASSLGGTNEQFF
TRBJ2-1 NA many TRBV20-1 TGCAGTGCGACGGACAGTAGGTCCTACAATGAGCAGTTCTTC CSATDSRSYNEQFF
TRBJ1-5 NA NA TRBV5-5 TGTGCCAGCAGCTTGACAGGGACGGGCCAGCCCCAGCATTTT CASSLTGTGQPQHF
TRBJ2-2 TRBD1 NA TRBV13 TGTGCCAACAGCTGGCAAGGGGGCGCAAACACCGGGGAGCTGTTTTTT CANSWQGGANTGELFF
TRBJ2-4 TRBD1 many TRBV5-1 TGCGCCAGCAGCCCGACAGGGACCAAAAACATTCAGTACTTC CASSPTGTKNIQYF
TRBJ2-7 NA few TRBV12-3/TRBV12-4 TGTGCCAGCAGCCGCGGTTCCACCTACGAGCAGTACTTC CASSRGSTYEQYF
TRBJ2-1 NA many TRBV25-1 TGTGCCAGCATCGGAAGGGACGGCAATGAGCAGTTCTTC CASIGRDGNEQFF
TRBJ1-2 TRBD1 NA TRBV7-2 TGTGCCAGCAGCTTATTCCCCGCCGGGACAGGCGGCTATGGCTACACCTTC CASSLFPAGTGGYGYTF
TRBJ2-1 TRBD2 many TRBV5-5 TGTGCCAGCAGCGTGACGGCTAGCGGGAGAAGTGAGCAGTTCTTC CASSVTASGRSEQFF
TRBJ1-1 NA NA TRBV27 TGTGCCAGCAGTTTATCGAGGGGGGGCTCTACTGAAGCTTTCTTT CASSLSRGGSTEAFF
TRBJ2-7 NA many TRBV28 TGTGCCAGCAGTTTGATCAGTACCCCCTACGAGCAGTACTTC CASSLISTPYEQYF
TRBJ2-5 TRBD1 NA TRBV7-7 TGTGCCAGCAGCCTCGACAGGGCCCAAGAGACCCAGTACTTC CASSLDRAQETQYF
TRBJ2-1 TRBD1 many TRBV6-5 TGTGCCAGCAGTTCCAACAGGGGGCGAGGGAATGAGCAGTTCTTC CASSSNRGRGNEQFF
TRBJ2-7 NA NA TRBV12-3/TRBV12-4 TGTGCCAGCAGCCCCCGAAGATCCCCAGAATCCTACGAGCAGTACTTC CASSPRRSPESYEQYF
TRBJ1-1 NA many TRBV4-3 TGCGCCAGCAGCCAAGATAACAGTGAGAACACTGAAGCTTTCTTT CASSQDNSENTEAFF